Presented here are 28 T cell receptor beta chains from one specimen sequenced in a study of Ad26.COV2.S vaccination and SARS-CoV-2 variants. Method: immunoSEQ multiplex PCR; TCRdb's copy keeps in-frame clones and lacks some. The sample carries 300,000 to 400,000 clones, roughly 84% recorded once. Noted treatment: around 19 received Ad26.COV2.S at low or high dose, single or two shots; about 5 received placebo; per-sample allocation not given. Sampling happened 63 days after the first vaccine or placebo injection. The sample was peripheral blood, taken in a trial of Ad26.COV2.S vaccine versus placebo. The receptors here all came from a person aged 18-60 years who received the Ad26.COV2.S COVID-19 vaccine or a placebo.

The chain uses TRBV14 and TRBJ1-2; D unclear. The CDR3 has 14 residues. Trimming took off 5 bases at V and 0 bases at J, with 10 bases between the two ends. Germline V gives CDR1 SGHDN, CDR2 FVKESK. CDR3 sequence reads: CASSEVIANYGYTF. The CDR3 DNA sequence: TGTGCCAGCAGCGAAGTAATCGCTAACTATGGCTACACCTTC.

The V gene is TRBV18, the J gene TRBJ2-1; 8 bases line up with TRBD2. Germline assignment: CDR1 KGHSH and CDR2 LQKENI. With V trimmed by 0 bases and J by 4 bases, 5 bases remained unmatched. CDR3 length equals 16 residues. In DNA, the CDR3 is TGTGCCAGCTCACCACCCCAGCGGGGGCCGTACAATGAGCAGTTCTTC. It translates to CASSPPQRGPYNEQFF. The whole variable domain, filled in from reference TRBV18 and TRBJ2-1, reads NAGVMQNPRHLVRRRGQEARLRCSPMKGHSHVYWYRQLPEEGLKFMVYLQKENIIDESGMPKERFSAEFPKEGPSILRIQQVVRGDSAAYFCASSPPQRGPYNEQFFGPGTRLTVL.

The V gene is TRBV4-1, the J gene TRBJ1-4, with D perhaps matching TRBD1 (6 bases). The CDR3 length is 15 residues. Germline assignment: CDR1 MGHRA and CDR2 YSYEKL. V was shortened by 1 base and J by 4 bases, with 10 bases between the two germline ends. The CDR3 region is CASSQVTGDNEKLFF. In DNA, the CDR3 is TGCGCCAGCAGCCAAGTGACAGGAGATAATGAAAAACTGTTTTTT.

Only a few counts were recorded for this clone. This chain uses TRBV5-4 with TRBJ1-1; D is unresolved. Germline V gene lookup returns CDR1 SGHNT and CDR2 YYREEE (reference sequence). V lost 3 bases and J lost 1, with 13 bases in between. This CDR3 spans 15 amino acids. CDR3 sequence: CASSSPIEGNTEAFF. In DNA, the CDR3 is TGTGCCAGCAGCTCACCGATTGAGGGGAACACTGAAGCTTTCTTT.

The rearrangement links TRBV7-8 to TRBJ1-2; D gene unclear. This CDR3 comprises 16 residues. From germline, CDR1 is SGHVS and CDR2 FQNEAQ. V dropped 1 base and J dropped 2 bases, with 14 bases sitting between them. The CDR3 nucleotides are TGTGCCAGCAGCTTAGGGGCGTGGAGTCGGAACTATGGCTACACCTTC. Amino acids: CASSLGAWSRNYGYTF.

This clone appeared once. The V and J genes are TRBV10-3 and TRBJ1-4; TRBD1 aligns across 9 bases. Germline V CDR1 and CDR2: ENHRY, SYGVKD. The CDR3 consists of 15 residues. V shed 6 bases and J 4 bases; nucleotides not matched to a gene: 6. DNA of the CDR3: TGTGCCATCAGCGCCGTGACAGGGGGTAATGAAAAACTGTTTTTT. Its protein is CAISAVTGGNEKLFF.

Many counts were recorded for this clone. V is TRBV3-1 (or the pseudogene TRBV3-2) and J is TRBJ2-7, with a tentative D call TRBD1 (5 bases). V lost 4 bases and J 3 bases, leaving 13 bases between the germline ends. Germline assignment: CDR1 LGHDT and CDR2 YNNKEL (reference sequence). This CDR3 is 14 amino acids long. CDR3 DNA sequence: TGTGCCAGCAGCCGGGGATCAGGGCGCTACGAGCAGTACTTC. It is translated as CASSRGSGRYEQYF.

The chain uses TRBV5-1 and TRBJ2-1, with 8 bases aligning to TRBD1. With V trimmed by 4 bases and J by 8 bases, 11 bases remained unmatched. The V gene's germline CDR1 is SGHRS and CDR2 YFSETQ. The CDR3 spans 15 residues. CDR3 DNA sequence: TGCGCCAGCAGCCAGATAGGACAGGGTCTCGATGAGCAGTTCTTC. Amino acids: CASSQIGQGLDEQFF.

In this sample, this clone turned up a few times. Other DNA sequences in the same sample also yield this CDR3. The chain employs TRBV6-1 and TRBJ2-3; 11 bases fit TRBD2. Germline V gene lookup returns CDR1 MNHNS and CDR2 SASEGT. This CDR3 has 15 residues. V lost 2 bases and J lost 4; bases outside the gene matches: 2. CDR3 residues: CASSELAGGPDTQYF. CDR3 nucleotide sequence: TGTGCCAGCAGTGAATTAGCGGGAGGGCCAGATACGCAGTATTTT.

The chain combines TRBV5-6 with TRBJ2-1, with a weak D call TRBD2 (5 bases). Germline V gives CDR1 SGHDT, CDR2 YYEEEE. V was trimmed by 4 bases and J by 8 bases, leaving 13 bases between them. The CDR3 is 13 residues long. DNA of the CDR3: TGTGCCAGCAGCCGGTCGGGGTTTCATGAGCAGTTCTTC. It yields the protein CASSRSGFHEQFF.

This rearrangement joins TRBV11-2 to TRBJ2-1; perhaps D is TRBD1 or TRBD2 (5 bases each). The ends were cut back, 4 bases at V and 8 bases at J, with 18 bases in the middle. In germline, CDR1 is SGHAT, CDR2 FQNNGV. The CDR3 spans 15 residues. CDR3 sequence: CASSSIGGRRYEQFF. In DNA form, the CDR3 reads TGTGCCAGCAGCTCCATTGGGGGTCGCAGGTATGAGCAGTTCTTC.

This chain links TRBV3-1 (or the pseudogene TRBV3-2) with TRBJ2-3; a possible D gene is TRBD1 (5 bases). The CDR3 totals 16 residues. The germline V gene encodes CDR1 LGHDT and CDR2 YNNKEL (reference sequence). The V gene lost 4 bases and the J gene lost 1 base, with 15 bases spanning the gap. The CDR3 coding sequence is TGTGCCAGCAGCCTATTAGGGGTTATCGGCACAGATACGCAGTATTTT. Protein: CASSLLGVIGTDTQYF.

This CDR3 is CAIRGRGMNTEAFF. In DNA, the CDR3 is TGTGCCATCAGGGGACGGGGAATGAACACTGAAGCTTTCTTT. The chain joins TRBV10-3 to TRBJ1-1; D might be TRBD1 (5 bases). The CDR3 is made up of 14 amino acids. Germline V gene sequence: CDR1 ENHRY, CDR2 SYGVKD. V lost 6 bases, J lost 0 bases, and 11 bases lay in between.

The chain joins TRBV3-1 (or the pseudogene TRBV3-2) to TRBJ2-5, with 10 bases that match TRBD2. Germline V CDR1 and CDR2: LGHDT, YNNKEL (reference sequence). Unmatched junction bases numbered 4, after V lost 1 base and J lost 8 bases. The CDR3 runs 14 residues. CDR3 sequence (DNA): TGTGCCAGCAGCCAAGTGCTAGCGGGGGCTACCCAGTACTTC. It is translated as CASSQVLAGATQYF.

V gene TRBV3-1 (or the pseudogene TRBV3-2) combines with J gene TRBJ1-6; TRBD1 is a possible D gene (6 bases). Trimming shortened V by 0 bases and J by 4 bases, and 22 bases separated the two germline ends. Germline V gene lookup returns CDR1 LGHDT and CDR2 YNNKEL (reference sequence). This CDR3 spans 20 amino acids. CDR3 in amino acids: CASSQEPAQGRIGYNSPLHF. The CDR3 DNA is TGTGCCAGCAGCCAAGAACCCGCCCAGGGGAGAATAGGGTATAATTCACCCCTCCACTTT.

The chain is built from TRBV27 and TRBJ1-2; D might be TRBD1 (5 bases). Trimming removed 5 bases at V and 4 bases at J, with 17 bases between. Germline V gene lookup returns CDR1 MNHEY and CDR2 SMNVEV (reference sequence). The CDR3 loop spans 15 amino acids. This CDR3 reads CASSLRVSGGYGYTF. The CDR3 coding sequence is TGTGCCAGCAGTCTGCGGGTATCCGGGGGCTATGGCTACACCTTC.

This clone appeared once. J is TRBJ1-1 and V is TRBV7-2; no reliable D call. V lost 5 bases, J lost 6 bases, and 16 bases lay in between. Germline V gene data show CDR1 as SGHTA and CDR2 as FQGNSA. This CDR3 is built from 14 residues. The CDR3 protein is CASSPRSASPEAFF. CDR3 bases: TGTGCCAGCAGCCCACGCTCGGCGAGCCCTGAAGCTTTCTTT.

The chain carries TRBV29-1 and TRBJ1-2, with 7 nucleotides matching TRBD1. There are 14 residues in the CDR3. Germline V gives CDR1 SQVTM, CDR2 ANQGSEA. V shed 6 bases, J shed 2 bases, and the junction held 9 bases outside the gene matches. Here the CDR3 DNA reads TGCAGCGTGGGTGACAGGGACTCCAACTATGGCTACACCTTC. As protein: CSVGDRDSNYGYTF.

The V call is TRBV30, the J call TRBJ2-3, with D perhaps matching TRBD2 (7 bases). V lost 0 bases to trimming and J lost 8 bases, with 18 bases between them. Germline V gene sequence: CDR1 GTSNPN, CDR2 SVGIG (reference sequence). The CDR3 has 15 amino acids. Here the CDR3 reads CAWSVGGLPLGTQYF. The CDR3 region has the DNA TGTGCCTGGAGTGTAGGGGGACTACCACTGGGTACGCAGTATTTT.

This chain connects TRBV6-5 to TRBJ1-2; 10 nucleotides agree with TRBD1. With 2 bases clipped from V and 3 bases from J, the junction kept 3 bases outside the gene matches. The CDR3 is made up of 15 amino acids. In germline, CDR1 is MNHEY, CDR2 SVGAGI. CDR3 region: CASSYPTGGDYGYTF. CDR3 nucleotides: TGTGCCAGCAGTTACCCGACAGGGGGCGACTATGGCTACACCTTC.

This sequence joins TRBV28 and TRBJ2-1; D is perhaps TRBD1 or TRBD2 (5 bases each). Per the germline V gene, CDR1 is MDHEN and CDR2 is SYDVKM. The CDR3 sequence is 19 residues long. V gave up 3 bases and J gave up 2 bases, with 23 bases separating them. Here the CDR3 reads CASSFPSLPTGTTYNEQFF. The CDR3 DNA reads TGTGCCAGCAGTTTCCCCTCCCTTCCGACCGGGACGACCTACAATGAGCAGTTCTTC.

CDR3 protein: CASSQDYGQNSPLHF. The CDR3 DNA reads TGTGCCAGCAGCCAAGACTACGGACAGAATTCACCCCTCCACTTT. The chain links TRBV3-1 (or the pseudogene TRBV3-2) to TRBJ1-6, with a weak D call TRBD1 (6 bases). The ends were cut back, 0 bases at V and 7 bases at J, with 10 bases in the middle. Germline lookup yields CDR1 LGHDT and CDR2 YNNKEL (reference sequence). The CDR3 is 15 amino acids.

With regard to this clone: Other nucleotide sequences from this sample produce the same CDR3. The gene calls are TRBV30 and TRBJ1-2; a possible D gene is TRBD1 (5 bases). Germline values: CDR1 GTSNPN, CDR2 SVGIG (reference sequence). The CDR3 contains 11 residues. Deletions cut 5 bases from V and 5 bases from J, with 9 bases between. The CDR3, as DNA: TGTGCCTGGGGGCCAGGGTATGGCTACACCTTC. The encoded protein is CAWGPGYGYTF.

This sequence joins TRBV27 and TRBJ1-5; D remains unclear. Trimming cost V 2 bases and J 5 bases, with 7 bases left between them. CDR1 and CDR2 from the germline V gene are MNHEY and SMNVEV (reference sequence). The length of the CDR3 is 13 residues. The CDR3 reads CASSLSSYQPQHF. The CDR3 nucleotides read TGTGCCAGCAGTTTAAGTTCTTATCAGCCCCAGCATTTT.

The rearrangement uses TRBV5-1 and TRBJ1-1; no firm D call. The CDR3 runs to 12 residues. V was shortened by 0 bases and J by 7 bases, with 7 bases between the two germline ends. Germline V CDR1 and CDR2: SGHRS, YFSETQ. The CDR3, as DNA: TGCGCCAGCAGCTTGGGATTCGATGAAGCTTTCTTT. Its protein is CASSLGFDEAFF.

The chain links TRBV4-1 to TRBJ2-1; D is unresolved. Germline V CDR1 and CDR2: MGHRA, YSYEKL. The CDR3 totals 13 residues. Trimming removed 4 bases at V and 9 bases at J, with 13 bases between. CDR3 DNA sequence: TGCGCCAGCAGCCCCCAGCAGCGTCGTGAGCAGTTCTTC. Translation: CASSPQQRREQFF.

The V and J genes are TRBV5-1 and TRBJ2-7, with D possibly matching TRBD1 (6 bases). Between the trimmed V and J ends, which lost 1 base and 3 bases, there was a span of 11 bases. CDR3 size: 14 residues. From germline, CDR1 is SGHRS and CDR2 YFSETQ. The CDR3 is CASSLPGQHYEQYF. CDR3 nucleotide sequence: TGCGCCAGCAGCTTGCCGGGACAACACTACGAGCAGTACTTC.

The rearrangement joins TRBV9 to TRBJ2-3; D is unclear. CDR3 size: 16 residues. Germline lookup yields CDR1 SGDLS and CDR2 YYNGEE. Between the trimmed V and J ends, which lost 4 bases and 0 bases, there was a span of 15 bases. Here the CDR3 reads CASSPAGFTSTDTQYF. DNA of the CDR3: TGTGCCAGCAGCCCGGCCGGATTCACTAGCACAGATACGCAGTATTTT.